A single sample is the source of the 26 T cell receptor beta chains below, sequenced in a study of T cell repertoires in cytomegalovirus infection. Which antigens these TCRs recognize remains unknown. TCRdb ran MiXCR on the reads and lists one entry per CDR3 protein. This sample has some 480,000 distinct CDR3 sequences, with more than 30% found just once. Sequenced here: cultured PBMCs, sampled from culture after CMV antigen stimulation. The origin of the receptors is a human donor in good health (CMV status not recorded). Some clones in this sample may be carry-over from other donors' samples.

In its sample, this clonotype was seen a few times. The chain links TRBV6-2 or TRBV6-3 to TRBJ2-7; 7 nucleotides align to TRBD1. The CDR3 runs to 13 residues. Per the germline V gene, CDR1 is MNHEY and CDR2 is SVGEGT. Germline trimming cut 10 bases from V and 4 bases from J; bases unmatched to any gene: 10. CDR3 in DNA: TGTGCCACAACCACGACAGGGCAGTACGAGCAGTACTTC. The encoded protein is CATTTTGQYEQYF.

This CDR3 is CASSLGSRPNTDTQYF. In nucleotides, the CDR3 is TGTGCCAGCAGCTTAGGCTCCAGGCCAAACACAGATACGCAGTATTTT. The chain employs TRBV7-2 and TRBJ2-3; D gene ambiguous. The V end was cut by 1 base, the J end by 2 bases, with 13 bases between. The CDR3 is 16 residues long. CDR1 and CDR2 from the germline V gene are SGHTA and FQGNSA.

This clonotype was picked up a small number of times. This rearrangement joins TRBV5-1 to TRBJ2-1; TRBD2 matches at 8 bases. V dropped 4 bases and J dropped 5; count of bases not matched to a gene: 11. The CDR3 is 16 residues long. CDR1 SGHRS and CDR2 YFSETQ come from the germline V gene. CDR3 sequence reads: CASSEIPGLGNNEQFF. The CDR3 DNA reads TGCGCCAGCAGCGAGATACCGGGACTAGGAAACAATGAGCAGTTCTTC.

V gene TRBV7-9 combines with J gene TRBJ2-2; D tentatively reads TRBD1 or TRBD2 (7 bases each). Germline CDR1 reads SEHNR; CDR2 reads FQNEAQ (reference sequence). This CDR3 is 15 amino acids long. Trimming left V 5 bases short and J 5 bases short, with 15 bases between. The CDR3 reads CASSREAGGTGELFF. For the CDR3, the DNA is TGTGCCAGCAGCCGGGAGGCAGGGGGAACCGGGGAGCTGTTTTTT.

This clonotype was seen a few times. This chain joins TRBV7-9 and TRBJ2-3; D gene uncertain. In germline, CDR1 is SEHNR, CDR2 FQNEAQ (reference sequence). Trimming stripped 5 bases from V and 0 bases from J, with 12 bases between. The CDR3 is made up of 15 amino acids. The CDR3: CASSPFAASTDTQYF. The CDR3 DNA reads TGTGCCAGCAGCCCTTTCGCAGCCAGCACAGATACGCAGTATTTT. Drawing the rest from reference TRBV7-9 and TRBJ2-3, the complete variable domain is DTGVSQNPRHKITKRGQNVTFRCDPISEHNRLYWYRQTLGQGPEFLTYFQNEAQLEKSRLLSDRFSAERPKGSFSTLEIQRTEQGDSAMYLCASSPFAASTDTQYFGPGTRLTVL.

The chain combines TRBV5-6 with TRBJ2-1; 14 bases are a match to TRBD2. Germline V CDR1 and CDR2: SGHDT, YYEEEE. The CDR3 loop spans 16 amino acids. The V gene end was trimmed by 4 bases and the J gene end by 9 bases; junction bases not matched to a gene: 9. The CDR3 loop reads CASSHGTSGSPGEQFF. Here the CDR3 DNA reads TGTGCCAGCAGCCATGGGACTAGCGGGAGTCCGGGTGAGCAGTTCTTC.

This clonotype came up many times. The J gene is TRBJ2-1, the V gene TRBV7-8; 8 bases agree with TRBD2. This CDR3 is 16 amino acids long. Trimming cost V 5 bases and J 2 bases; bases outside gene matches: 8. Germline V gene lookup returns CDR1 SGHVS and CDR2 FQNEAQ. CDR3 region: CASSPTSGDAYNEQFF. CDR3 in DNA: TGTGCCAGCAGCCCTACTAGCGGCGACGCCTACAATGAGCAGTTCTTC.

In DNA form, the CDR3 reads TGCGCCAGCAGTCAATCTGCTTGCCAAGAGACCCAGTACTTC. Encoded protein: CASSQSACQETQYF. V usage is TRBV23-1 and J usage is TRBJ2-5; D not resolved. TRBV23-1 is noted as an ORF with a role that remains uncertain. The CDR3 sequence is 14 residues long. V dropped 0 bases and J dropped 1 base, with 6 bases sitting between them.

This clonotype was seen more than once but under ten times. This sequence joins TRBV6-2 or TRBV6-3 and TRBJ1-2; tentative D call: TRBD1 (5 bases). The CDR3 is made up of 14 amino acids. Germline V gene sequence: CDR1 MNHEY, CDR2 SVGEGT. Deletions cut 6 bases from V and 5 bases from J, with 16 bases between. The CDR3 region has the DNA TGTGCCAGCAGAGACGGACGGGGCTCGTATGGCTACACCTTC. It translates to CASRDGRGSYGYTF.

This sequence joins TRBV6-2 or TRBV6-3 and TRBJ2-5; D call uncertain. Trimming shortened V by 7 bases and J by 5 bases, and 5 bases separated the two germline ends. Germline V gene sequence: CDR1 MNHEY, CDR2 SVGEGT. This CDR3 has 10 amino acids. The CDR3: CASKRETQYF. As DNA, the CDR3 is TGTGCCAGCAAGAGGGAGACCCAGTACTTC.

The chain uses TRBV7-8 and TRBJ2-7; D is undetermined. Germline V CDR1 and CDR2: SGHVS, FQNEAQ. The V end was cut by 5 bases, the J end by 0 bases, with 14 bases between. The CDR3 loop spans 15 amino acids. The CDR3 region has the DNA TGTGCCAGCAGCCTACTTGGCAGCCTCTCCTACGAGCAGTACGTC. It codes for CASSLLGSLSYEQYV.

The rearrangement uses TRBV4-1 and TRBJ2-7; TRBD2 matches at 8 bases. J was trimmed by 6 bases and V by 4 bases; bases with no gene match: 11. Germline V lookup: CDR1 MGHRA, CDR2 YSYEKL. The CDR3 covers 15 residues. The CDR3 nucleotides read TGCGCCAGCAGCCCGAGGACTAGCAGTACCTCCGAGCAGTACTTC. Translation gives CASSPRTSSTSEQYF.

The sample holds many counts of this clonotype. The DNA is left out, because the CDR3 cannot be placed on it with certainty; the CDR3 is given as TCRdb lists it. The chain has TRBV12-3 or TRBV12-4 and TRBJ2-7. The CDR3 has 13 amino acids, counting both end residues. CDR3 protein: CASSSSGSYEQYF.

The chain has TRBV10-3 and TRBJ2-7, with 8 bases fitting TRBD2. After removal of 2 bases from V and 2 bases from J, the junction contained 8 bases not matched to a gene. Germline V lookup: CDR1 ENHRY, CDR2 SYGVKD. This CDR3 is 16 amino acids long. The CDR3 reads CAISEPLAGRAYEQYF. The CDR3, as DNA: TGTGCCATCAGTGAGCCTTTAGCGGGAAGAGCCTACGAGCAGTACTTC.

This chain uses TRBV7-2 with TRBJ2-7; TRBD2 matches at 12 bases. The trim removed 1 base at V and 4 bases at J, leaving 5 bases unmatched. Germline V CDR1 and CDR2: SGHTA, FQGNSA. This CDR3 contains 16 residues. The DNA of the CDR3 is TGTGCCAGCAGCTTAGGCCTAGCGGGAGGGCAGTACGAGCAGTACTTC. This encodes CASSLGLAGGQYEQYF.

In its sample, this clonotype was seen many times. DNA for the CDR3: TGTGCCAGCAGCCCACGACAGGGAGGGAATGAAAAACTGTTTTTT. It yields the protein CASSPRQGGNEKLFF. The rearrangement uses TRBV7-2 and TRBJ1-4; 7 nucleotides match TRBD1. Germline CDR1 is SGHTA and CDR2 is FQGNSA. This CDR3 is built from 15 residues. The V segment lost 5 bases and the J segment 5 bases; nucleotides outside the gene matches: 8.

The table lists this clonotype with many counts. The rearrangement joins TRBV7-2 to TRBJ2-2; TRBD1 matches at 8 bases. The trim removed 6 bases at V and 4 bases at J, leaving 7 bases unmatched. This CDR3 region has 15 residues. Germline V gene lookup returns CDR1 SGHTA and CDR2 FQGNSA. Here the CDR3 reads CASRPPTGVTGELFF. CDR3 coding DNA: TGTGCCAGCAGACCCCCGACAGGGGTCACCGGGGAGCTGTTTTTT.

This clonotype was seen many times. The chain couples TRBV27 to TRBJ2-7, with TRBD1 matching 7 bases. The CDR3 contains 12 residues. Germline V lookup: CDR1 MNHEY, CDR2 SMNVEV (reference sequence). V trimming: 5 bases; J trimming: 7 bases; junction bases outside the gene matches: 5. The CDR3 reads CASSRQGGEQYF. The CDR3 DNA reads TGTGCCAGCAGTAGACAGGGTGGGGAGCAGTACTTC.

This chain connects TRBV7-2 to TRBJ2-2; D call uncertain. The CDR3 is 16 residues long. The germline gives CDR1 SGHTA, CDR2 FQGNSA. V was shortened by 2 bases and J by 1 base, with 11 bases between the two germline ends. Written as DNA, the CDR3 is TGTGCCAGCAGCTTACAAGCGACACAGAACACCGGGGAGCTGTTTTTT. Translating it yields CASSLQATQNTGELFF. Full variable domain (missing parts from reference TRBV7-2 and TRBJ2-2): GAGVSQSPSNKVTEKGKDVELRCDPISGHTALYWYRQSLGQGLEFLIYFQGNSAPDKSGLPSDRFSAERTGGSVSTLTIQRTQQEDSAVYLCASSLQATQNTGELFFGEGSRLTVL.

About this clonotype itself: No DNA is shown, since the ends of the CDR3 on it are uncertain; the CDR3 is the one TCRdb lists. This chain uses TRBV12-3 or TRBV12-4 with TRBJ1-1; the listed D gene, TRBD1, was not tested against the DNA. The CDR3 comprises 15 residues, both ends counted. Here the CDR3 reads CASSSSTGENTEAFF.

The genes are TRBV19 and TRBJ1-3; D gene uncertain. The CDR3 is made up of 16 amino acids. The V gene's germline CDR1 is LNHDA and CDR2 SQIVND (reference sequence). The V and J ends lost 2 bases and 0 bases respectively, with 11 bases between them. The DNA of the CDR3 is TGTGCCAGTAGTATATCCGATATGGGCTCTGGAAACACCATATATTTT. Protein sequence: CASSISDMGSGNTIYF.

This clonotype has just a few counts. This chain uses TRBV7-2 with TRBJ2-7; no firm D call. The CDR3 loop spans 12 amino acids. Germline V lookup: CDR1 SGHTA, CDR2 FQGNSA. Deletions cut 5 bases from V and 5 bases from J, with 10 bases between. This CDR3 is CASSRSYHEQYF. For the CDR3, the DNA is TGTGCCAGCAGCCGGAGCTACCACGAGCAGTACTTC.

CDR3 in amino acids: CASSLAGTGFLGSYEQYV. The CDR3 coding sequence is TGTGCCAGCAGTTTAGCCGGGACAGGCTTTCTTGGCTCCTACGAGCAGTACGTC. The chain joins TRBV6-2 or TRBV6-3 to TRBJ2-7, with TRBD1 identical over 8 bases. The germline V gene encodes CDR1 MNHEY and CDR2 SVGEGT. J lost 0 bases, V lost 4 bases, and 14 bases had no gene match. This CDR3 contains 18 residues.

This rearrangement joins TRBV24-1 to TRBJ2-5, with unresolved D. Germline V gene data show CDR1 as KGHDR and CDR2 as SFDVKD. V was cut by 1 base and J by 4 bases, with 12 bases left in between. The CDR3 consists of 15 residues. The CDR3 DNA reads TGTGCCACCAGTGATTTCGGCGGAAACATAGAGACCCAGTACTTC. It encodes CATSDFGGNIETQYF.

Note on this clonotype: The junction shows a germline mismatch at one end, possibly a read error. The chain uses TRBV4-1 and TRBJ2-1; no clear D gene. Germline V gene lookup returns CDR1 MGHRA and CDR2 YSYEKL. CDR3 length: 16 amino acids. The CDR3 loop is CASSLEPTLGYNEQFF. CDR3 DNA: TGTGCCAGCAGCCTTGAACCCACCCTGGGCTACAATGAGCAGTTCTTC.

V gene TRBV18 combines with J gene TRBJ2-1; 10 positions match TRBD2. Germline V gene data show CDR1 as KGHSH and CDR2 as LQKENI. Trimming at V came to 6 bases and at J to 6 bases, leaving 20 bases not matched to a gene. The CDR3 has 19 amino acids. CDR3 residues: CASSPYDFGASGSTNEQFF. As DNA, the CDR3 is TGTGCCAGCTCGCCATACGACTTTGGGGCTAGCGGGAGTACCAATGAGCAGTTCTTC.